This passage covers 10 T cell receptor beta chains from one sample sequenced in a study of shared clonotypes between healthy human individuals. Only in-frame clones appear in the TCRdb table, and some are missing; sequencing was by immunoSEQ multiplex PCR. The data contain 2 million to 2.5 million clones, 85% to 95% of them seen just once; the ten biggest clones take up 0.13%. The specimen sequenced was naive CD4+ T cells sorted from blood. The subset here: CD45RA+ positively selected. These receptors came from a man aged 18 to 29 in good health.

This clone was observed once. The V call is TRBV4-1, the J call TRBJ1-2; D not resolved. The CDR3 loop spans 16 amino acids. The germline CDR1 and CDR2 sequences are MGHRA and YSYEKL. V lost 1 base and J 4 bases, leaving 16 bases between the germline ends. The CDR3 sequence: CASSQGSQSTLYGYTF. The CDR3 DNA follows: TGCGCCAGCAGCCAAGGGTCCCAAAGCACCCTCTATGGCTACACCTTC.

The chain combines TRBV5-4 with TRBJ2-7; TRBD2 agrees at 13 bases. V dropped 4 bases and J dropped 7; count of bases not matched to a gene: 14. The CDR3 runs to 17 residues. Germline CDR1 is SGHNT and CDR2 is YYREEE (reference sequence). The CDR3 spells CASSPGLAGAVPREQYF. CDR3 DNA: TGTGCCAGCAGCCCTGGACTAGCGGGGGCCGTCCCCAGAGAGCAGTACTTC.

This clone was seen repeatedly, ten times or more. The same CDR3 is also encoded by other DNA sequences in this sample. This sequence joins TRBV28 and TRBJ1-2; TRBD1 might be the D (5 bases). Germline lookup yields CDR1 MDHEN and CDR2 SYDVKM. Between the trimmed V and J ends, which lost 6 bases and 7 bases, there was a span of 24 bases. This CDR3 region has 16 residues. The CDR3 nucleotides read TGTGCCAGCAGCCACGGAGGGGCTGCCTGGGAGAGTGGCTACACCTTC. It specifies CASSHGGAAWESGYTF.

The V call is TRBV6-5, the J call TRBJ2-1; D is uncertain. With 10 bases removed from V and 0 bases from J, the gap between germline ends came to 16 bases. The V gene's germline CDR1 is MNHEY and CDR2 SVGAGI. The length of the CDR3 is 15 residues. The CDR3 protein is CATSRNGRSYNEQFF. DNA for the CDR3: TGTGCCACCTCCCGGAACGGCCGCTCCTACAATGAGCAGTTCTTC.

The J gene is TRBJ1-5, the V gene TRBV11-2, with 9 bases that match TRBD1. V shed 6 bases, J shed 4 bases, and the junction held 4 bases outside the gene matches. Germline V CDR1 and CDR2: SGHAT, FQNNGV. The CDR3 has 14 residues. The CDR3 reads CASRRTGANQPQHF. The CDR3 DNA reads TGTGCCAGCAGACGGACAGGGGCAAATCAGCCCCAGCATTTT.

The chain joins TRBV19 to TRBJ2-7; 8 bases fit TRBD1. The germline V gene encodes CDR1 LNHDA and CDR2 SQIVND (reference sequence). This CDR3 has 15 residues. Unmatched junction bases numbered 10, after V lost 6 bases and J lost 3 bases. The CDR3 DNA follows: TGTGCCAGTAGCCGCCAAGCAGGGGGCGGCTACGAGCAGTACTTC. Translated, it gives CASSRQAGGGYEQYF.

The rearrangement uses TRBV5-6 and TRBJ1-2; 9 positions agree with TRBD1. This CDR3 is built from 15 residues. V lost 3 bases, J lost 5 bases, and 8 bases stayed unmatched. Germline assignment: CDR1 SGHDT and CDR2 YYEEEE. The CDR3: CASSSMDRGNYGYTF. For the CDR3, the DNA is TGTGCCAGCAGCTCAATGGACAGGGGAAATTATGGCTACACCTTC.

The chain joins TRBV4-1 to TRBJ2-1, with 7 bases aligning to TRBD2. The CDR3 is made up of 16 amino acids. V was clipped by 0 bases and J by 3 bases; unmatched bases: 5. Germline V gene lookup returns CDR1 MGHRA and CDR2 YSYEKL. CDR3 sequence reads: CASSQEEGGVYNEQFF. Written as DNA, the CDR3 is TGCGCCAGCAGCCAAGAGGAGGGAGGGGTCTACAATGAGCAGTTCTTC.

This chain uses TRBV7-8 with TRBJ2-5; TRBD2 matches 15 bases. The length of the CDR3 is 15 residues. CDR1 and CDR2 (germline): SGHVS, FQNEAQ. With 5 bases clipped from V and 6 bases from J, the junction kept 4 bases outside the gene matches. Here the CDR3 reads CASSMGTSGGKTQYF. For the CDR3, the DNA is TGTGCCAGCAGCATGGGGACTAGCGGGGGGAAGACCCAGTACTTC. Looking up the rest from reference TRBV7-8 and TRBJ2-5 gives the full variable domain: GAGVSQSPRYKVAKRGQDVALRCDPISGHVSLFWYQQALGQGPEFLTYFQNEAQLDKSGLPSDRFFAERPEGSVSTLKIQRTQQEDSAVYLCASSMGTSGGKTQYFGPGTRLLVL.

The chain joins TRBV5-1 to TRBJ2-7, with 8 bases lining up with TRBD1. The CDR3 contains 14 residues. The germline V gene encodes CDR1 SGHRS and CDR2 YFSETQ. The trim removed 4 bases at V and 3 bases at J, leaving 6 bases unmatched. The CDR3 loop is CASSTGTGYYEQYF. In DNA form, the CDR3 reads TGCGCCAGCAGCACCGGGACAGGTTACTACGAGCAGTACTTC. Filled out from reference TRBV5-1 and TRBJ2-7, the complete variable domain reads KAGVTQTPRYLIKTRGQQVTLSCSPISGHRSVSWYQQTPGQGLQFLFEYFSETQRNKGNFPGRFSGRQFSNSRSEMNVSTLELGDSALYLCASSTGTGYYEQYFGPGTRLTVT.